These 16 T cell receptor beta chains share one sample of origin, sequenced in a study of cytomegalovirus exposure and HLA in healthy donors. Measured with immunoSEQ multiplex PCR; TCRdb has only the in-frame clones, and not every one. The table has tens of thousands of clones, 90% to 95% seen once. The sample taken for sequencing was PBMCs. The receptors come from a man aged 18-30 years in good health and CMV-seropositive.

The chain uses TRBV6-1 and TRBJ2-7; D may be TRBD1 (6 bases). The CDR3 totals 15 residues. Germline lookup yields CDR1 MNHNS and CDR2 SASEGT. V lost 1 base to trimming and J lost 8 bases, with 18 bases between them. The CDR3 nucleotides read TGTGCCAGCAGTGAAGTGGGCAGGGGCCTTCGGCAGCAGTACTTC. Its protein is CASSEVGRGLRQQYF.

The CDR3 region is CASRVTVRCTIYF. In DNA form, the CDR3 reads TGTGCCAGCAGGGTTACGGTGAGGTGCACCATATATTTT. This chain uses TRBV21-1 with TRBJ1-3. TRBV21-1 is a pseudogene locus. This CDR3 spans 13 amino acids.

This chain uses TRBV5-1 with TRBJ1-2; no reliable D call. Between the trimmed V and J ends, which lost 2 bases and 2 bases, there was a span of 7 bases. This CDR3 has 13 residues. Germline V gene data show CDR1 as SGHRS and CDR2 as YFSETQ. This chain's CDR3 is CASSFNRNYGYTF. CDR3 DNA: TGCGCCAGCAGCTTCAACAGAAACTATGGCTACACCTTC. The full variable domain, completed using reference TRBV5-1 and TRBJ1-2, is KAGVTQTPRYLIKTRGQQVTLSCSPISGHRSVSWYQQTPGQGLQFLFEYFSETQRNKGNFPGRFSGRQFSNSRSEMNVSTLELGDSALYLCASSFNRNYGYTFGSGTRLTVV.

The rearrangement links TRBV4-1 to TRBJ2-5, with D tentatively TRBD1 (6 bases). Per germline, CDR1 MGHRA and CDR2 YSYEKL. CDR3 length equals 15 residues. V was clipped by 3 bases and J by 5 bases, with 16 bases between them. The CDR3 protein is CASSHLGAGRETQYF. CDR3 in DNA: TGCGCCAGCAGCCATCTGGGGGCCGGACGGGAGACCCAGTACTTC.

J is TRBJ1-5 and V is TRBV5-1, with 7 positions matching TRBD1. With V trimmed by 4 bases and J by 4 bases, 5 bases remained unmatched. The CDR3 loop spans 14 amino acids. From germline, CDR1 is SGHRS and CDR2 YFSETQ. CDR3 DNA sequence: TGCGCCAGCAGCATTGGACAGGAGAATCAGCCCCAGCATTTT. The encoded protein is CASSIGQENQPQHF.

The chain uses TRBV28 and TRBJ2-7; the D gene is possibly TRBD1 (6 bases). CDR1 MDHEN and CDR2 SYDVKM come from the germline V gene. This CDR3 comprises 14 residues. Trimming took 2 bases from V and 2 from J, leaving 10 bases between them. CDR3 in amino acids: CASSLEDSPYEQYF. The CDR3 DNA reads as TGTGCCAGCAGTTTAGAGGACAGCCCCTACGAGCAGTACTTC.

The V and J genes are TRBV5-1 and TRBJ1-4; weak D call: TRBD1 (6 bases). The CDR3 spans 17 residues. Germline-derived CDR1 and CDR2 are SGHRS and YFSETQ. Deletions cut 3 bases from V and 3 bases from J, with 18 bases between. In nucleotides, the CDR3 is TGCGCCAGCAGCTCTAGCTTGACAGGTCTGGCTAATGAAAAACTGTTTTTT. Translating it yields CASSSSLTGLANEKLFF.

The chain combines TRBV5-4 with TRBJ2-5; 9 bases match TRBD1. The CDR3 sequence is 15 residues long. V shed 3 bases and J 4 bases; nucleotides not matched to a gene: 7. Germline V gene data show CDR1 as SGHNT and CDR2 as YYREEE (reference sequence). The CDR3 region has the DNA TGTGCCAGCAGCTCCGGACAGGGGAAGCGAGAGACCCAGTACTTC. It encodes CASSSGQGKRETQYF.

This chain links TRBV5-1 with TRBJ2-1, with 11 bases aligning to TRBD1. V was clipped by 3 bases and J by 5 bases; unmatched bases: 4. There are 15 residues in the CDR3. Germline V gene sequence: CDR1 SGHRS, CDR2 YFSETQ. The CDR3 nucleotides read TGCGCCAGCAGCTCAGGACAGGGGGCACACAATGAGCAGTTCTTC. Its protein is CASSSGQGAHNEQFF.

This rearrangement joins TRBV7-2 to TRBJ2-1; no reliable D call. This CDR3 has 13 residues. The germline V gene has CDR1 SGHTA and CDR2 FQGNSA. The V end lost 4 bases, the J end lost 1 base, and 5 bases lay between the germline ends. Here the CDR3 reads CASSSESYNEQFF. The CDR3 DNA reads TGTGCCAGCAGCTCCGAGTCCTACAATGAGCAGTTCTTC.

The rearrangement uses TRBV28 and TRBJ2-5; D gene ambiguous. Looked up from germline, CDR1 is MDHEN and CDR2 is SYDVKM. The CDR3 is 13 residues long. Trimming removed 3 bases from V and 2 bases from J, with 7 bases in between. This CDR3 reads CASSFTRQETQYF. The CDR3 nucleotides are TGTGCCAGCAGTTTTACGAGGCAAGAGACCCAGTACTTC.

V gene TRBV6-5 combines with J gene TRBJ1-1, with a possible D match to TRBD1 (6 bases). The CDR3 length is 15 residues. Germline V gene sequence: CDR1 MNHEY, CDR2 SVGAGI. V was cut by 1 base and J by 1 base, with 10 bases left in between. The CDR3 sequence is CASSYWGQGNTEAFF. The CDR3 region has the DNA TGTGCCAGCAGTTACTGGGGGCAGGGGAACACTGAAGCTTTCTTT.

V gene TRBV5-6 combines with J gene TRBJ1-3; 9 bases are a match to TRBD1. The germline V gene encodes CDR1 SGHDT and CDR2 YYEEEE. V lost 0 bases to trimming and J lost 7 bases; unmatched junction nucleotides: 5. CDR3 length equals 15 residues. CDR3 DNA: TGTGCCAGCAGCTTGGCGGGACAGGGCCTTAACACCATATATTTT. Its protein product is CASSLAGQGLNTIYF.

In DNA, the CDR3 is TGTGCCATCAGTGTAAGGGAGAGCTCCTACGAGCAGTACTTC. Encoded protein: CAISVRESSYEQYF. The chain has TRBV10-3 and TRBJ2-7; D possibly corresponds to TRBD2 (5 bases). Trimming pared 4 bases from V and 0 bases from J, leaving 10 bases between. The CDR3 length is 14 residues. Per the germline V gene, CDR1 is ENHRY and CDR2 is SYGVKD.

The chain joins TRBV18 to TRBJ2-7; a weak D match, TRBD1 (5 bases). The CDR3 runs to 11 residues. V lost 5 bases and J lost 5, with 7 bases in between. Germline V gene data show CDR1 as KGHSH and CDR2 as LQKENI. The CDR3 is CASSIGDEQYF. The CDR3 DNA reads TGTGCCAGCTCAATAGGGGACGAGCAGTACTTC.

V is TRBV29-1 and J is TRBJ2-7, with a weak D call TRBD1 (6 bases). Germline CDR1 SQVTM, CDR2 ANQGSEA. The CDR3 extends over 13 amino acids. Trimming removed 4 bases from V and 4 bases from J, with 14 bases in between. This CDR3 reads CSVVGQRNYEQYF. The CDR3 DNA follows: TGCAGCGTTGTAGGACAGCGAAATTACGAGCAGTACTTC.